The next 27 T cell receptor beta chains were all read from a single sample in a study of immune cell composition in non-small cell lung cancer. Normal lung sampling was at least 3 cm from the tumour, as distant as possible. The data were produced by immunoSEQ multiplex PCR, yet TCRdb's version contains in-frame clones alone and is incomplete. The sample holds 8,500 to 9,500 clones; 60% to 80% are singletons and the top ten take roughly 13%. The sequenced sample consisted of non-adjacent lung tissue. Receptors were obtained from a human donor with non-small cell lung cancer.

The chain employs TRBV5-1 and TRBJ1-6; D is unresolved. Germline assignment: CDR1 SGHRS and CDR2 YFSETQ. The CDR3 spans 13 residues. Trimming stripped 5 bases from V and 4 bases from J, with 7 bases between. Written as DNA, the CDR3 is TGCGCCAGCAGAGAGGATTATAATTCACCCCTCCACTTT. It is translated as CASREDYNSPLHF.

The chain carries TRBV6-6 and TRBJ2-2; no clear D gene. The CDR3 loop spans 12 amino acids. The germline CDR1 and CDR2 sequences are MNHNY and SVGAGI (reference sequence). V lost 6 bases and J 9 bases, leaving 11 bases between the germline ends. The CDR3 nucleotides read TGTGCCAGCAGGACCCCCCAGTGGGAGCTGTTTTTT. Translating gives CASRTPQWELFF.

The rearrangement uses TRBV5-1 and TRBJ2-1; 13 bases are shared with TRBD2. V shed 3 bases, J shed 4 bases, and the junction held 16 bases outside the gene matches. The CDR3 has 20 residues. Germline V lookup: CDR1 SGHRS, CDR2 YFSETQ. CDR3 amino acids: CASSYRTSGGGGAGYNEQFF. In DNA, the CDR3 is TGCGCCAGCAGCTACCGGACTAGCGGGGGCGGAGGTGCAGGGTACAATGAGCAGTTCTTC.

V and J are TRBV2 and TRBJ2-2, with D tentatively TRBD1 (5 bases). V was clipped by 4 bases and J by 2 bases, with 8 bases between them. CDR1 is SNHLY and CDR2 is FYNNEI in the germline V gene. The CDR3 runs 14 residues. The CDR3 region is CASSGTYNTGELFF. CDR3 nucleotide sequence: TGTGCCAGCAGTGGGACATATAACACCGGGGAGCTGTTTTTT.

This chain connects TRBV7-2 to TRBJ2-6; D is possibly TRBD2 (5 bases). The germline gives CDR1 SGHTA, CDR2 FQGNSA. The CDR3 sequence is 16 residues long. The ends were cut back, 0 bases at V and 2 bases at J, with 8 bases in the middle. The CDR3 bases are TGTGCCAGCAGCTTAGCGGCCGGGGCTGGGGCCAACGTCCTGACTTTC. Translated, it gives CASSLAAGAGANVLTF.

CDR3 loop: CASSYSTGGPDTQYF. The CDR3 DNA reads as TGTGCCAGCAGTTACTCGACAGGGGGGCCAGATACGCAGTATTTT. The rearrangement joins TRBV6-5 to TRBJ2-3, with TRBD1 matching 9 bases. The CDR3 has 15 residues. Trimming took 0 bases from V and 4 from J; bases not matched to a gene: 2. Germline CDR1 MNHEY, CDR2 SVGAGI.

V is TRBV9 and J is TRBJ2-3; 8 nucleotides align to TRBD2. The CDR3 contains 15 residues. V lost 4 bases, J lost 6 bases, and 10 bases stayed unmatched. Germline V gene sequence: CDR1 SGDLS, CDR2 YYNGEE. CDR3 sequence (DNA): TGTGCCAGCAGCCCCCGGGGTAGCGGGAAGGATACGCAGTATTTT. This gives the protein CASSPRGSGKDTQYF.

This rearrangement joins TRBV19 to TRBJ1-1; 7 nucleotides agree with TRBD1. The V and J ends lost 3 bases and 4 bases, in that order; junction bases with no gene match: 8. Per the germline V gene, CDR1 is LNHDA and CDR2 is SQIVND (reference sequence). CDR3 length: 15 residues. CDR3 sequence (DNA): TGTGCCAGTAGTATGAGGGGCAGGGGGTTCACTGAAGCTTTCTTT. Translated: CASSMRGRGFTEAFF.

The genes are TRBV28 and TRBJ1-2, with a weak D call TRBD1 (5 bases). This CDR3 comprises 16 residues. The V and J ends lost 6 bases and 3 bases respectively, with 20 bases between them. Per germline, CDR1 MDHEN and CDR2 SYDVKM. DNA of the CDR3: TGTGCCAGCAGCCCGACCGCGGACATTCTCGACTATGGCTACACCTTC. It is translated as CASSPTADILDYGYTF.

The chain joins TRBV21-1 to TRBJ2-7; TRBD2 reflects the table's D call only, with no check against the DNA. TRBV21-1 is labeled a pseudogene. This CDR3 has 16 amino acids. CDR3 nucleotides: TGTGCCAGCAGCGCCTGTGGGGGGACTAGCGCTTACGAGCAGTACTTC. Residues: CASSACGGTSAYEQYF.

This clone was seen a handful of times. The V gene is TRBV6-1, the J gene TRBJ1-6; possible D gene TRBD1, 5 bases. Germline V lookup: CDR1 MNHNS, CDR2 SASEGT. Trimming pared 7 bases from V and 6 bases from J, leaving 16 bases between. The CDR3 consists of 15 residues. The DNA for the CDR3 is TGTGCCAGCAATGCCCGGGACGGCCGTAATTCACCCCTCCACTTT. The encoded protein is CASNARDGRNSPLHF.

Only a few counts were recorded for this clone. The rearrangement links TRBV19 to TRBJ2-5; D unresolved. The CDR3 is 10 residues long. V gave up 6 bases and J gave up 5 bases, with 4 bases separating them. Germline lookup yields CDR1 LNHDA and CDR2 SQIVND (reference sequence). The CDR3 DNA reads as TGTGCCAGTAGAGGGGAGACCCAGTACTTC. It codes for CASRGETQYF.

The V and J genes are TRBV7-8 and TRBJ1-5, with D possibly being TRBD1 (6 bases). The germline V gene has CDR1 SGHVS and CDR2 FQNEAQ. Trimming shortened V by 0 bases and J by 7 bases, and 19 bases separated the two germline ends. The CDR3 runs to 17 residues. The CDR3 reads CASSLALRGTIKQPQHF. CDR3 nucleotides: TGTGCCAGCAGCTTAGCGCTAAGGGGGACTATCAAACAGCCCCAGCATTTT.

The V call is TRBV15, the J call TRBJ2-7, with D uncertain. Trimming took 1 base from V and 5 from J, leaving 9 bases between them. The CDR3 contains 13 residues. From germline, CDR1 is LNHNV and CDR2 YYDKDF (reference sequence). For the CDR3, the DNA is TGTGCCACCAGCAGAGTCATAAGGGACGAGCAGTACTTC. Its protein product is CATSRVIRDEQYF. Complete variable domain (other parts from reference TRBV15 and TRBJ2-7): DAMVIQNPRYQVTQFGKPVTLSCSQTLNHNVMYWYQQKSSQAPKLLFHYYDKDFNNEADTPDNFQSRRPNTSFCFLDIRSPGLGDTAMYLCATSRVIRDEQYFGPGTRLTVT.

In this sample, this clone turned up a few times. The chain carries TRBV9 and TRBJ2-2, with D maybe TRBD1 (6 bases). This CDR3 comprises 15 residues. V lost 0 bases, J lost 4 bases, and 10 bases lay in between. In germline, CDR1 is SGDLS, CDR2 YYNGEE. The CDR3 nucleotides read TGTGCCAGCAGCGTAGGACAGGAAACCACCGGGGAGCTGTTTTTT. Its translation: CASSVGQETTGELFF.

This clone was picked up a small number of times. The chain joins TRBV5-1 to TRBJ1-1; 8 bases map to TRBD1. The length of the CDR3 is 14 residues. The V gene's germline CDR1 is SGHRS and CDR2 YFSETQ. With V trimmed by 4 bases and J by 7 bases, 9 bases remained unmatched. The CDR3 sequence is CASSGTGFENEAFF. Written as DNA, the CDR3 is TGCGCCAGCAGCGGGACAGGTTTTGAGAATGAAGCTTTCTTT.

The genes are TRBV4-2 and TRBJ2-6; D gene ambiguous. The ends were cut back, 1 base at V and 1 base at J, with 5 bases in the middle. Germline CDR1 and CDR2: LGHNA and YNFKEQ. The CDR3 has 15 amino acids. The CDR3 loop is CASSQGGSGANVLTF. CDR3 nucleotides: TGTGCCAGCAGCCAAGGGGGATCTGGGGCCAACGTCCTGACTTTC.

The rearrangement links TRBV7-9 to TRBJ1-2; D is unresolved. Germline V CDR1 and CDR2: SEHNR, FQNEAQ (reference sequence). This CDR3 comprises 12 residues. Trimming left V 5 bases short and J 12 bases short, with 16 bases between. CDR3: CASSPQRTEDTF. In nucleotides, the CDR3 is TGTGCCAGCAGCCCCCAAAGGACCGAAGACACCTTC. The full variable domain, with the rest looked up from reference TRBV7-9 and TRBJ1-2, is DTGVSQNPRHKITKRGQNVTFRCDPISEHNRLYWYRQTLGQGPEFLTYFQNEAQLEKSRLLSDRFSAERPKGSFSTLEIQRTEQGDSAMYLCASSPQRTEDTFGSGTRLTVV.

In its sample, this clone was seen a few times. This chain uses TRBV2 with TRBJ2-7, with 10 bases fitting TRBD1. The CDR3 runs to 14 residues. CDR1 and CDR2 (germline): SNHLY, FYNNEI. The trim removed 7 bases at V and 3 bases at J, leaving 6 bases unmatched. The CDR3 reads CASTRDRGLYEQYF. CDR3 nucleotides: TGTGCCAGCACCAGAGACAGGGGGCTCTACGAGCAGTACTTC.

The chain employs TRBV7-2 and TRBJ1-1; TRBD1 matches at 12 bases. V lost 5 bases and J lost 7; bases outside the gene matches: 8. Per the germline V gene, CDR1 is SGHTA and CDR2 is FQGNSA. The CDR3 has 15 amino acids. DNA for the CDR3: TGTGCCAGCAGCCCACAGGGACAGGGGGCTGGTGAAGCTTTCTTT. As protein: CASSPQGQGAGEAFF.

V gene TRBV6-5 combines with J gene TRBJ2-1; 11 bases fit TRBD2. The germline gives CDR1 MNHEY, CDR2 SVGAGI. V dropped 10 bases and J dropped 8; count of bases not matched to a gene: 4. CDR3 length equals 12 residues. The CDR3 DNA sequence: TGTGCCACTCAACTAGCGGGAGATGAGCAGTTCTTC. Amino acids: CATQLAGDEQFF.

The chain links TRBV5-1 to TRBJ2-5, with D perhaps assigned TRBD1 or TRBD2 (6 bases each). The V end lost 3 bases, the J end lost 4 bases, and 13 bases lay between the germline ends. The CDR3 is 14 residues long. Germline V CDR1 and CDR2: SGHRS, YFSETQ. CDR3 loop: CASSSGEAAETQYF. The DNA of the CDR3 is TGCGCCAGCAGCTCAGGGGAGGCGGCAGAGACCCAGTACTTC.

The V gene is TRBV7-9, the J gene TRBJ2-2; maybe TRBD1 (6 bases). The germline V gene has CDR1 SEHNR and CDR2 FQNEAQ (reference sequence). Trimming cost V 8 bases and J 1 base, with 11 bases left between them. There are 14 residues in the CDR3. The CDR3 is CASRIQGNTGELFF. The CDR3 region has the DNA TGTGCCAGCCGGATACAGGGGAACACCGGGGAGCTGTTTTTT.

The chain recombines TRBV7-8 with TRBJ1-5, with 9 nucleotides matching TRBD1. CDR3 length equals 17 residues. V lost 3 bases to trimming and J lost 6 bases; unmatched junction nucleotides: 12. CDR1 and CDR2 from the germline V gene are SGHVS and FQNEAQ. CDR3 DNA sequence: TGTGCCAGCAGCTTCGGGGCGGGGACAGGGTTGGGTCAGCCCCAGCATTTT. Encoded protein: CASSFGAGTGLGQPQHF.

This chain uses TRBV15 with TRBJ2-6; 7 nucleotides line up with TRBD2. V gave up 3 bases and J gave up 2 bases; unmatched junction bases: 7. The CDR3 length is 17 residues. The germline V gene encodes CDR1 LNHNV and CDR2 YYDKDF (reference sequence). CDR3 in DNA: TGTGCCACCAGCAGTCTAGCGGCCCAGGCTGGGGCCAACGTCCTGACTTTC. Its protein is CATSSLAAQAGANVLTF.

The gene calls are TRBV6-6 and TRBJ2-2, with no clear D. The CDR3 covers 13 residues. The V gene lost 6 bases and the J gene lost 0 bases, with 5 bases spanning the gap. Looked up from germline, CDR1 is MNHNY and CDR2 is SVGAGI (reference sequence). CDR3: CASRNTNTGELFF. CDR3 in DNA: TGTGCCAGCAGAAACACGAACACCGGGGAGCTGTTTTTT.

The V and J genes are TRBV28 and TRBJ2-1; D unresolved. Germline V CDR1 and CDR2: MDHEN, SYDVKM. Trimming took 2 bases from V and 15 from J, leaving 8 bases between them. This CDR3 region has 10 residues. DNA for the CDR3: TGTGCCAGCAGTTTAGGAGTGCTGTTCTTC. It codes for CASSLGVLFF.